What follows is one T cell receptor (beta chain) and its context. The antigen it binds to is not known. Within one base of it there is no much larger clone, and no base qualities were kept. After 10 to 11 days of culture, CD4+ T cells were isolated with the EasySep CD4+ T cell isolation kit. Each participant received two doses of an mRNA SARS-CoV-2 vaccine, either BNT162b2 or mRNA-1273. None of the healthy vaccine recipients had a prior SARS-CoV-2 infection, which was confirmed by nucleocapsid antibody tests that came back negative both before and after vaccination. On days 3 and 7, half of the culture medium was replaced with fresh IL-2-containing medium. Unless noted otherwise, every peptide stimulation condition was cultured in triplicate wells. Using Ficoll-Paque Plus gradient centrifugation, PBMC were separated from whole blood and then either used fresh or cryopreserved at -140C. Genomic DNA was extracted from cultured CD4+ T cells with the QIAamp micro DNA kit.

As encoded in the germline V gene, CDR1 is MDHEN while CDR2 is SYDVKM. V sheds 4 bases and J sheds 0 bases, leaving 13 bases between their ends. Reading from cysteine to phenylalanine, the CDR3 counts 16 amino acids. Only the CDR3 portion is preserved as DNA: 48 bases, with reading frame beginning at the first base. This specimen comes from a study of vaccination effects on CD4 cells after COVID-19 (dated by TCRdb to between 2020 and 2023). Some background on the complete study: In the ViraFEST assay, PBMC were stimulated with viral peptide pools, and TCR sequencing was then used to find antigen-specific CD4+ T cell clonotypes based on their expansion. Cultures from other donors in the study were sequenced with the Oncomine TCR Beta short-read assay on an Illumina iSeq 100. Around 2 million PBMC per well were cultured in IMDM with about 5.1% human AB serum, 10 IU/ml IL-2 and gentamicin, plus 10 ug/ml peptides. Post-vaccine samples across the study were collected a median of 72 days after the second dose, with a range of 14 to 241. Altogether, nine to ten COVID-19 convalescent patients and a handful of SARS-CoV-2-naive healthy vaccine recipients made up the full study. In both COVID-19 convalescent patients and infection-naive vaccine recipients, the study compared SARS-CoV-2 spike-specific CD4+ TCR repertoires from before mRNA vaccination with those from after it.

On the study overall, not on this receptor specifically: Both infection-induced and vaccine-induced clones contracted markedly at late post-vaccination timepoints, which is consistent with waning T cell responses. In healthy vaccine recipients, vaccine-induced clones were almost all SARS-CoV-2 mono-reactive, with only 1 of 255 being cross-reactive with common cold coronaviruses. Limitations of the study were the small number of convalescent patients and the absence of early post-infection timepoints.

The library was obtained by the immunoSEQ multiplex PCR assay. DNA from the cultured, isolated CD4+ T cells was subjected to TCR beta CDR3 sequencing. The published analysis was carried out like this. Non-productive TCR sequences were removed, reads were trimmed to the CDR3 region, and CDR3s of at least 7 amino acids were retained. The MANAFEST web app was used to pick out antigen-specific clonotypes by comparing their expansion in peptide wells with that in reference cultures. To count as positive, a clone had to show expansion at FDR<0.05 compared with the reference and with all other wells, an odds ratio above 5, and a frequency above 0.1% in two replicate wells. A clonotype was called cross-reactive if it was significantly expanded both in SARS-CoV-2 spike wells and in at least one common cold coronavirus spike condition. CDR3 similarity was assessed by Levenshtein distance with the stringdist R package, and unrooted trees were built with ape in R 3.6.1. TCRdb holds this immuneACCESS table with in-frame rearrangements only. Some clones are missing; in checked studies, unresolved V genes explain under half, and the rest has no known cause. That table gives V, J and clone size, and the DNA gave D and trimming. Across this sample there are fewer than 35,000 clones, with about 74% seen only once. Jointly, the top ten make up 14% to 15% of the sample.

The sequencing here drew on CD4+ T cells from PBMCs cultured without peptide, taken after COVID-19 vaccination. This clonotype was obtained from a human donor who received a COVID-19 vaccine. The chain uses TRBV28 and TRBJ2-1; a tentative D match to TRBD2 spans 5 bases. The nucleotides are TGTGCCAGCAGTTCCTACGGGGAGAGCTCCTACAATGAGCAGTTCTTC. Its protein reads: CASSSYGESSYNEQFF. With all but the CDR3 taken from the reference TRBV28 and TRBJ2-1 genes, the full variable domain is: DVKVTQSSRYLVKRTGEKVFLECVQDMDHENMFWYRQDPGLGLRLIYFSYDVKMKEKGDIPEGYSVSREKKERFSLILESASTNQTSMYLCASSSYGESSYNEQFFGPGTRLTVL.